This TCR beta chain was observed in a study of blood T cell repertoires in COVID-19. At the level of the study: Acute and convalescent COVID-19 samples came from the United States, Italy and Spain. In each case, the material was cDNA or gDNA derived from T cells, B-cell-depleted T cells, or PBMCs.

The V gene lost 3 bases and the J gene lost 2 bases, with 19 bases spanning the gap. This CDR3 comprises 16 residues. The germline V gene has CDR1 GTSNPN and CDR2 SVGIG (reference sequence). Methods used by the authors: Amplification of reference gene primers was used by the study to estimate nucleated cell counts. This table comes from immunoSEQ multiplex PCR, and its TCRdb copy is limited to in-frame clones, with some not included. The D gene and trimming were derived from the DNA, and the V and J assignments and clone size from that table. The sample holds 65,000 to 100,000 clones; about 82% are singletons and the top ten take roughly a sixth.

The receptor was isolated from a woman older than 75 with acute or convalescent COVID-19. The rearrangement links TRBV30 to TRBJ2-5; a possible D gene is TRBD2 (6 bases). The material sequenced was peripheral blood. DNA for the CDR3: TGTGCCTGGAGCCTAGTTACGGGACTGCCGCAAGAGACCCAGTACTTC. This encodes CAWSLVTGLPQETQYF.